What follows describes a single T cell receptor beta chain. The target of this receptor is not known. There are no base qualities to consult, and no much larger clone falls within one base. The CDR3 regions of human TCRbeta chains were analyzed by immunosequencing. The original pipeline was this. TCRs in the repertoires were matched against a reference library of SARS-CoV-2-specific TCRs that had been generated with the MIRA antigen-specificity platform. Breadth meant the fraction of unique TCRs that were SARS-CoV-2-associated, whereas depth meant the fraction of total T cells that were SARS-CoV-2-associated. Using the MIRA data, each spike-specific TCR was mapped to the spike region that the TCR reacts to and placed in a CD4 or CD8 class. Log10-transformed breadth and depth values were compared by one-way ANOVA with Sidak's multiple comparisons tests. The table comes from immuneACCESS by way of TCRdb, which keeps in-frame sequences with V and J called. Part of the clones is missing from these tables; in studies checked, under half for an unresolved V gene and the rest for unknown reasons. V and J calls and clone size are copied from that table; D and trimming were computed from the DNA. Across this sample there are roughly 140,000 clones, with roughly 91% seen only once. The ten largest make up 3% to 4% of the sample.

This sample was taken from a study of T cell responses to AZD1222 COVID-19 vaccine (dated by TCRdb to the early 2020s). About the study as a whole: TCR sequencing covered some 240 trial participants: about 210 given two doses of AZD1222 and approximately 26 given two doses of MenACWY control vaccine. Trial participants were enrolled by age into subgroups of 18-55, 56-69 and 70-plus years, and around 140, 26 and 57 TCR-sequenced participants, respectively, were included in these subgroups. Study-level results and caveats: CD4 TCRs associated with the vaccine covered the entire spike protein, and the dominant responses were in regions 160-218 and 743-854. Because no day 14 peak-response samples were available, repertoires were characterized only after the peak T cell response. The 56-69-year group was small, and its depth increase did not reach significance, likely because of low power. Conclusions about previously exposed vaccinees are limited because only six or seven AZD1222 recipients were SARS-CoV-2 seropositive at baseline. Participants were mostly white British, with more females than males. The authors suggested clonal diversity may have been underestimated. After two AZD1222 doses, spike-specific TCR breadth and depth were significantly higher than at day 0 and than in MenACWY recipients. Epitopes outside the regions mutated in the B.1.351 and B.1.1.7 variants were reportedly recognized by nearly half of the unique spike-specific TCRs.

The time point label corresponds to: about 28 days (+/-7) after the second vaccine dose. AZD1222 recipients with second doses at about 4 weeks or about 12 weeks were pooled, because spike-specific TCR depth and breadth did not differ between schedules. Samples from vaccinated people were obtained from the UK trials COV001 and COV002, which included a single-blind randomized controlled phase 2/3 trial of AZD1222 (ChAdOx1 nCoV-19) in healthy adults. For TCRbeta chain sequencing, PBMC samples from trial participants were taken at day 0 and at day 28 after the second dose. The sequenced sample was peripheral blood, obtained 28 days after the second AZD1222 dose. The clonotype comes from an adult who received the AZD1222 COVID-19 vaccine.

The nucleotide sequence reads as follows: TGTGCCAGCAGTCCCCCGCTGCGGGAGAGCGGGGAGCTGTTTTTT. This codes for CASSPPLRESGELFF. The chain is encoded by TRBV28 joined to TRBJ2-2, with TRBD2 identical over 7 junction bases. V has 5 bases trimmed and J has 7 bases trimmed; junction bases matching no gene number 10. The cysteine opens and the phenylalanine closes a CDR3 of 15 amino acids. Kept here is only the CDR3 DNA, which spans 45 bases and is read in frame from base 1. The germline V gene supplies CDR1 MDHEN and CDR2 SYDVKM.